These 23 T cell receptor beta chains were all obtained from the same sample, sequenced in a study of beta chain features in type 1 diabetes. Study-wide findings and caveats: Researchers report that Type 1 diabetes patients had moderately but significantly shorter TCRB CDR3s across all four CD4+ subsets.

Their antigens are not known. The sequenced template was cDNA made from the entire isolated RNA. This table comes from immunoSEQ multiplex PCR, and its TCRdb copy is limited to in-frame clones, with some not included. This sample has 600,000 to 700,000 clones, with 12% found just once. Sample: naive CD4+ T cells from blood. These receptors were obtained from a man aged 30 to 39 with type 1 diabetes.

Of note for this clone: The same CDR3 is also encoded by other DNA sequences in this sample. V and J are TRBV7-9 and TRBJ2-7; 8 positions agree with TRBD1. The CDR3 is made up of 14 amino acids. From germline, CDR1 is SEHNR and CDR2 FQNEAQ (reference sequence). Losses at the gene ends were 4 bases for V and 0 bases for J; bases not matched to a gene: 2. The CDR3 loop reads CASSSGTGSYEQYF. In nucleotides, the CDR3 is TGTGCCAGCAGCTCGGGGACAGGCTCCTACGAGCAGTACTTC.

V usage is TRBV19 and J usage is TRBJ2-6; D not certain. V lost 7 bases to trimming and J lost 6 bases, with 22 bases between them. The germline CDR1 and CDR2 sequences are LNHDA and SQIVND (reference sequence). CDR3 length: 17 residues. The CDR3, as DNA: TGTGCCAGTACCTCAGGCAGGTTTCTAGGAGAGGCCAACGTCCTGACTTTC. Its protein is CASTSGRFLGEANVLTF. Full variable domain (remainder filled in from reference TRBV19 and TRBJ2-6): DGGITQSPKYLFRKEGQNVTLSCEQNLNHDAMYWYRQDPGQGLRLIYYSQIVNDFQKGDIAEGYSVSREKKESFPLTVTSAQKNPTAFYLCASTSGRFLGEANVLTFGAGSRLTVL.

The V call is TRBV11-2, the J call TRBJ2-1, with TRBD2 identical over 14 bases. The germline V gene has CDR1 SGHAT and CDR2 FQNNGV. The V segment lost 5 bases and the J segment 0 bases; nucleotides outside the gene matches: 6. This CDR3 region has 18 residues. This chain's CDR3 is CASSTFGTSGGSYNEQFF. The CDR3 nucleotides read TGTGCCAGCAGCACATTCGGGACTAGCGGGGGCTCCTACAATGAGCAGTTCTTC. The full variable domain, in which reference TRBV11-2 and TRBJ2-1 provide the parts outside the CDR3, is EAGVAQSPRYKIIEKRQSVAFWCNPISGHATLYWYQQILGQGPKLLIQFQNNGVVDDSQLPKDRFSAERLKGVDSTLKIQPAKLEDSAVYLCASSTFGTSGGSYNEQFFGPGTRLTVL.

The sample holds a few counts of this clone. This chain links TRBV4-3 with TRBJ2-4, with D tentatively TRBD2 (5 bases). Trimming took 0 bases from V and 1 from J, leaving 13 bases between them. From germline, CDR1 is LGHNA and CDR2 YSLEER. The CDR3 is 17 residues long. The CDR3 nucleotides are TGCGCCAGCAGCCAAGATTTGGCTGGCGGGGCCAAAAACATTCAGTACTTC. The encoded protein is CASSQDLAGGAKNIQYF.

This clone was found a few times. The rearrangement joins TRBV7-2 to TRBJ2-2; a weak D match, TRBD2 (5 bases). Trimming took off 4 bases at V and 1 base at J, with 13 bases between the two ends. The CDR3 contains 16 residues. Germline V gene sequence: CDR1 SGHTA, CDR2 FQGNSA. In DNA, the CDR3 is TGTGCCAGCAGCTCCAACCAGGCGGGGAACACCGGGGAGCTGTTTTTT. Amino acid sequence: CASSSNQAGNTGELFF.

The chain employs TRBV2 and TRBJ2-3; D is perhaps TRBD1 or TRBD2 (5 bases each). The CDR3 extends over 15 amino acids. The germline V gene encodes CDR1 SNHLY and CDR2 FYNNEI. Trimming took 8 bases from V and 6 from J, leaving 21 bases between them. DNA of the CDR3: TGTGCCAGCTCTGTGAGGGGTTCTGGCGCGGATACGCAGTATTTT. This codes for CASSVRGSGADTQYF.

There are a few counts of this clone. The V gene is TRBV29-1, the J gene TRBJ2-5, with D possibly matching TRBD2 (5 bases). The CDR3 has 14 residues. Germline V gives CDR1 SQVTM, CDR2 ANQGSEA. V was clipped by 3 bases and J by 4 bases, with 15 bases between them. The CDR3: CSVDSGGAIETQYF. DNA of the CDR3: TGCAGCGTTGATTCCGGAGGCGCCATAGAGACCCAGTACTTC.

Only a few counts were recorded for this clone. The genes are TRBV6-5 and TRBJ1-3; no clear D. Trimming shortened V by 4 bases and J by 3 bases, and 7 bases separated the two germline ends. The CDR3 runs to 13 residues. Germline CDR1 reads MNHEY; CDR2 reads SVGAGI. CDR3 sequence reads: CASSSEIGNTIYF. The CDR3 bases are TGTGCCAGCAGTTCAGAGATTGGAAACACCATATATTTT.

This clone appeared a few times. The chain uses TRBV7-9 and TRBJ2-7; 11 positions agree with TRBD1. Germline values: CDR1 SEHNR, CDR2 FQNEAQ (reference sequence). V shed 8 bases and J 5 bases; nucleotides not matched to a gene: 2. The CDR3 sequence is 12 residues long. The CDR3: CASRTGGDEQYF. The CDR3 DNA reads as TGTGCCAGCCGGACAGGGGGCGACGAGCAGTACTTC. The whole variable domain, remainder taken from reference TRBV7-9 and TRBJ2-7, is DTGVSQNPRHKITKRGQNVTFRCDPISEHNRLYWYRQTLGQGPEFLTYFQNEAQLEKSRLLSDRFSAERPKGSFSTLEIQRTEQGDSAMYLCASRTGGDEQYFGPGTRLTVT.

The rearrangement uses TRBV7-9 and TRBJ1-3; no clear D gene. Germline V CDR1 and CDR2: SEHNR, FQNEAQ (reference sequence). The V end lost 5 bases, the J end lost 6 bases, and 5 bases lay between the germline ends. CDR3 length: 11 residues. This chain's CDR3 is CASSLLNTIYF. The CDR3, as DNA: TGTGCCAGCAGCCTCCTAAACACCATATATTTT.

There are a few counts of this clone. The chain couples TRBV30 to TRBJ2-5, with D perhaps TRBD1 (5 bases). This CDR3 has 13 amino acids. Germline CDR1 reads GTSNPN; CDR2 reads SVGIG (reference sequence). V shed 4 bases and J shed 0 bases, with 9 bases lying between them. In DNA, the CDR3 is TGTGCCTGGACCCTGGACAACCAAGAGACCCAGTACTTC. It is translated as CAWTLDNQETQYF.

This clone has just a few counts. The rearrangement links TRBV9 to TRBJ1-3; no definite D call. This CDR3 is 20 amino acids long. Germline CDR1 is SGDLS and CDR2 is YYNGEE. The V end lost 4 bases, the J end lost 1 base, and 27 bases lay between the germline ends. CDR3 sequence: CASSPSWRSGASLSGNTIYF. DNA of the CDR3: TGTGCCAGCAGCCCATCGTGGCGGTCGGGCGCAAGCCTGTCTGGAAACACCATATATTTT.

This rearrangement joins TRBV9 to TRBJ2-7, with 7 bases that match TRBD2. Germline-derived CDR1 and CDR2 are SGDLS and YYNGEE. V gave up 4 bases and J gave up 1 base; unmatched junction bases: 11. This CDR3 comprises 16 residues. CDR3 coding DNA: TGTGCCAGCAGCCCTTACCGGCGGGGGTCGTCCTACGAGCAGTACTTC. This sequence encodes CASSPYRRGSSYEQYF.

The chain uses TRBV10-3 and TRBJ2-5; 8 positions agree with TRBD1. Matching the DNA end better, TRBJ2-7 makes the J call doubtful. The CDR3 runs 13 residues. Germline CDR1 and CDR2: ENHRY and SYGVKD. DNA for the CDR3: TGTGCCATCAGTGAGCCAGGGGGCGCCGAGCAGTACTTC. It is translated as CAISEPGGAEQYF.

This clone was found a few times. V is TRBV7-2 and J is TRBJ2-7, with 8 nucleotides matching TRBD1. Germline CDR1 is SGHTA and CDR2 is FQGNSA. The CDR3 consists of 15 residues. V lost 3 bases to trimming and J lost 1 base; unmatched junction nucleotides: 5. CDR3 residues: CASSLTGEESYEQYF. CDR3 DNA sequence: TGTGCCAGCAGCTTGACAGGGGAAGAATCCTACGAGCAGTACTTC.

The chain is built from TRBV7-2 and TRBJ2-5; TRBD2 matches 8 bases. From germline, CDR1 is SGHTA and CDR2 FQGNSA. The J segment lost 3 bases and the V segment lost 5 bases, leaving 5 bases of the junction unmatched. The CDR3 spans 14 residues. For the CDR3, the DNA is TGTGCCAGCAGCCCGGGGGGGCCAGAAGAGACCCAGTACTTC. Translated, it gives CASSPGGPEETQYF.

CDR3 loop: CSVDRQGVNTEAFF. The CDR3 DNA is TGCAGCGTTGACAGGCAGGGGGTCAACACTGAAGCTTTCTTT. The chain combines TRBV29-1 with TRBJ1-1; TRBD1 aligns across 7 bases. Per germline, CDR1 SQVTM and CDR2 ANQGSEA. The CDR3 extends over 14 amino acids. V shed 3 bases, J shed 2 bases, and the junction held 6 bases outside the gene matches.

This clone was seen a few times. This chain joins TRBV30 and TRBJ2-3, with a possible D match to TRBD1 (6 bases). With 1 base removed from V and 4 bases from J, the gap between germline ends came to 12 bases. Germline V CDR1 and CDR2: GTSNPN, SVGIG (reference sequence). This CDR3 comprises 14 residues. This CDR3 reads CAWSDRAPPDTQYF. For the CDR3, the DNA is TGTGCCTGGAGTGACAGGGCGCCCCCAGATACGCAGTATTTT.

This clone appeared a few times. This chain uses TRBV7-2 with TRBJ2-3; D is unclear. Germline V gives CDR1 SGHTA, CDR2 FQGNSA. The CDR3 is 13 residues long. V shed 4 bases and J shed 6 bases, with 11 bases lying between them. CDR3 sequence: CASSSRPADTQYF. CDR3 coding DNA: TGTGCCAGCAGCTCTCGTCCCGCGGATACGCAGTATTTT.

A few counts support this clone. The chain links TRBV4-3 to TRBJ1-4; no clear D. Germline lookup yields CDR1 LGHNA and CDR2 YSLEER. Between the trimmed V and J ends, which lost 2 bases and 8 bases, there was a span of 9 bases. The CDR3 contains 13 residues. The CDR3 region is CASSQPTSEKLFF. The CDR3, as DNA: TGCGCCAGCAGCCAACCCACGTCCGAAAAACTGTTTTTT.

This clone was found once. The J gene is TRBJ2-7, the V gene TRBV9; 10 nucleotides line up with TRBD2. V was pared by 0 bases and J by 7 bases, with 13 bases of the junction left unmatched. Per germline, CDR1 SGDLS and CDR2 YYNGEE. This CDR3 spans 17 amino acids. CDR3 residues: CASSVVPTAGGPSEQYF. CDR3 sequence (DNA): TGTGCCAGCAGCGTAGTCCCCACAGCGGGGGGGCCTAGTGAGCAGTACTTC.

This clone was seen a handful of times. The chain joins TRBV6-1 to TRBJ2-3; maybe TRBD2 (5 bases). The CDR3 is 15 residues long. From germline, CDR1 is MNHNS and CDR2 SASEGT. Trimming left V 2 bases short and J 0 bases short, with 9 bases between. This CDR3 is CASSETGISTDTQYF. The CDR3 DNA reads TGTGCCAGCAGTGAAACGGGGATCAGCACAGATACGCAGTATTTT.

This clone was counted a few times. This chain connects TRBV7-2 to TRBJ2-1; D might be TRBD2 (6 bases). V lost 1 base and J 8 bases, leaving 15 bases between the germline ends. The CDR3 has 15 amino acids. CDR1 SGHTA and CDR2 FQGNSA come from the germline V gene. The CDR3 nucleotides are TGTGCCAGCAGCTTAGTGCGGGGAAAAGGTCATGAGCAGTTCTTC. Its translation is CASSLVRGKGHEQFF.